The rows below give T cell receptor beta chains drawn from one sample of a study of kidney transplant recipient with SARS-CoV-2 infection. MiXCR was run by TCRdb on the reads, yielding one entry per CDR3 protein. The table has 250,000 or so distinct CDR3 sequences, about 30% seen once. Source: a blood sample, taken at baseline and on roughly day 120 from a kidney transplant recipient. All receptors come from a male patient younger than 45 who had COVID-19 and was a kidney transplant recipient. Some T cells could come from the graft donor. CDR3s include the opening cysteine and the closing phenylalanine or tryptophan. The D gene is left open where the match is weak. Not all rows give a size; the values are once, few, many and, for expanded clones, a class.

v_gene	abundance	j_gene	d_gene	len	CDR3nt	CDR3aa
TRBV20-1	many	TRBJ1-5	-	13	TGCAGTGCTAGCGGGGGCCTCCCTCAGGGACAGCATTTT	CSASGGLPQGQHF
TRBV28	many	TRBJ1-2	TRBD1	13	TGTGCCAGCGGGACAGGGCAAATCTATGGCTACACCTTC	CASGTGQIYGYTF
TRBV6-1	many	TRBJ1-2	-	17	TGTGCCAGCAGTGAGAAGGGCTCTATGCGAAAGACCTATGGCTACACCTTC	CASSEKGSMRKTYGYTF
TRBV11-2	many	TRBJ2-6	-	15	TGTGCCAGCAGCTTAATGACAGCTGGGGCCAACGTCCTGACTTTC	CASSLMTAGANVLTF
TRBV7-2	few	TRBJ2-2	-	16	TGTGCCAGCAGCTTAGTTCCTGGGAGTTATACCGGGGAGCTGTTTTTT	CASSLVPGSYTGELFF
TRBV30	many	TRBJ1-2	-	16	TGTGCCTGGGACAGTCCGCGTTATAGAAAGACCTATGGCTACACCTTC	CAWDSPRYRKTYGYTF
TRBV5-1	many	TRBJ2-2	-	15	TGCGCCAGCAGCCAAAGGACCGAGAACACCGGGGAGCTGTTTTTT	CASSQRTENTGELFF
TRBV7-6	many	TRBJ1-2	-	17	TGTGCCAGCAGCCAAGCGGCTGAATCTCGAAAGACCTATGGCTACACCTTC	CASSQAAESRKTYGYTF
TRBV7-4	many	TRBJ1-2	-	17	TGTGCCAGCAGCGGGTCACATTCAGCTCGAAAGACCTATGGCTACACCTTC	CASSGSHSARKTYGYTF
TRBV5-8	-	TRBJ1-2	-	16	TGTGCGCGCAGTGTCTATCATCCACGAAAGACCTATGGCTACACCTTC	CARSVYHPRKTYGYTF
TRBV2	many	TRBJ2-3	-	12	TGTGCCAGTCTACTAAGCACAGATACGCAGTATTTT	CASLLSTDTQYF
TRBV5-6	many	TRBJ2-7	-	12	TGTGCCAGCAGCTCCCTGGACTACGAGCAGTACTTC	CASSSLDYEQYF
TRBV19	many	TRBJ1-1	-	14	TGTGCCAGTAGTACCCTCCTCGATGGGTTTGAAGCTTTCTTT	CASSTLLDGFEAFF
TRBV3-1	many	TRBJ1-1	-	17	TGTGCCAGCAGCGCCCCCGTTCCCATTTCAATTCGCACTGAAGCTTTCTTT	CASSAPVPISIRTEAFF
TRBV30	many	TRBJ1-2	-	16	TGTGCCTGGCTAGGTAAGCGTTATAGAAAGACCTATGGCTACACCTTC	CAWLGKRYRKTYGYTF
TRBV12-3/TRBV12-4	-	TRBJ1-2	TRBD1	13	TGTGCCAGCGCCTTTACAGGGGGCGGTGGCTACATCTTC	CASAFTGGGGYIF
TRBV4-1	many	TRBJ2-7	-	16	TGCGCCAGCAGCCATGGAGCTTCGGGTGTTTCCTACGAGCAGTACTTC	CASSHGASGVSYEQYF
TRBV7-1	many	TRBJ1-2	-	17	TGTGCCAGCAGCGCCCAGGGTCACGAGGGAAAGACCTATGGCTACACCTTC	CASSAQGHEGKTYGYTF
TRBV10-1	few	TRBJ1-2	-	17	TGCGCCAGCAGTCATAACGGAAGATCGCGAAAGACCTATGGCTACACCTTC	CASSHNGRSRKTYGYTF
TRBV3-1	many	TRBJ2-7	-	16	TGTGCCAGCAGCCAAGGGGGCGGCAGGCGAGCCTACGAGCAGTACTTC	CASSQGGGRRAYEQYF
TRBV6-4	many	TRBJ2-3	TRBD1	14	TGTGCCAGCAGCCGGGACAGCGACACAGATACGCAGTATTTT	CASSRDSDTDTQYF
TRBV6-5	many	TRBJ2-5	-	12	TGTGCCAGCGGACTGAGTCAAGAGACCCAGTACTTC	CASGLSQETQYF
TRBV3-2	many	TRBJ1-6	-	12	TGTGCCAGCAGCCTTCTCAGCTCACCCCTCCACTTT	CASSLLSSPLHF
TRBV7-2	-	TRBJ2-7	-	13	TGTGCCAGCACCCTATCTAGAACCCACGAGCAGTACTTC	CASTLSRTHEQYF
TRBV3-2	-	TRBJ2-3	-	15	TGTGCCAGCAGTCCCGGGACAGCGAACACAGATACGCAGTATTTT	CASSPGTANTDTQYF
TRBV7-7	many	TRBJ1-6	-	15	TGTGCCAGCAGTTCCCGGGACTTCGTGTTTTCACCCCTCCACTTT	CASSSRDFVFSPLHF
TRBV3-2	many	TRBJ2-7	-	13	TGTGCCAGCAGCCAAGAAGCAACCTACGAGCAGTACTTC	CASSQEATYEQYF
TRBV7-9	many	TRBJ1-1	-	14	TGTGCCAGCAGCTTAGCAGGGGATAGCACTGAAGCTTTCTTT	CASSLAGDSTEAFF
TRBV27	many	TRBJ2-7	-	12	TGTGCCAGCAGTTTAGCTGGGTTTGAGCAGTACTTC	CASSLAGFEQYF
TRBV3-1	-	TRBJ1-2	-	17	TGTGCCAGCAGCGTATGGGGCACCCTTCGAAAGACCTATGGCTACACCTTC	CASSVWGTLRKTYGYTF
TRBV3-1	many	TRBJ1-2	-	15	TGTGCCAGCAGCCAAGACGTTAACAGTCGCGCCGGCTACACCTTC	CASSQDVNSRAGYTF
TRBV19	many	TRBJ1-1	-	16	TGTGCCAGTAGTATCGTTCAGGGAAACTTGAACACTGAAGCTTTCTTT	CASSIVQGNLNTEAFF
TRBV10-2	many	TRBJ1-1	-	13	TGCGCCAGCAGTGATGGGAGAAACACTGAAGCTTTCTTT	CASSDGRNTEAFF
TRBV5-3	many	TRBJ1-2	-	16	TGTGCCAGAAGTGGACGAGTGGTGAGAAAGACCTATGGCTACACCTTC	CARSGRVVRKTYGYTF
TRBV5-4	many	TRBJ1-2	TRBD1	16	TGTGCCAGCAGCGGACCGGGACAGGGGGCCCTTTATGGCTACACCTTC	CASSGPGQGALYGYTF
TRBV5-4	many	TRBJ2-7	TRBD1	14	TGTGCCAGCAGCTCCAAGGGACAGAGCTACGAGCAGTACTTC	CASSSKGQSYEQYF
TRBV18	many	TRBJ2-2	-	12	TGTGCCAGCTCACCACCCTCTGGGGAGCTGTTTTTT	CASSPPSGELFF
TRBV19	many	TRBJ2-7	-	12	TGTGCCAGTAGTACCGCGGGCTACGAGCAGTACTTC	CASSTAGYEQYF
TRBV10-1	many	TRBJ1-2	-	17	TGCGCCAGCAGTCGACGACCAAGATCGCGAAAGACCTATGGCTACACCTTC	CASSRRPRSRKTYGYTF
TRBV5-4	-	TRBJ1-2	-	16	TGTGCCAGCGTTGAGACCGTACCAGGAAAGACCTATGGCTACACCTTC	CASVETVPGKTYGYTF
TRBV3-1	many	TRBJ1-6	-	14	TGTGCCAGCAGCCAACCCAGGGGAAATTCACCCCTCCACTTT	CASSQPRGNSPLHF
TRBV30	many	TRBJ2-7	-	16	TGTGCCTGGAGTGTACGTCTGGGGTGGGACTCCTACGAGCAGTACTTC	CAWSVRLGWDSYEQYF
TRBV19	-	TRBJ2-1	-	16	TGTGCCAGTAGTAGACAGGCCCGGGTTTCCTACAATGAGCAGTTCTTC	CASSRQARVSYNEQFF
TRBV7-9	many	TRBJ1-2	-	17	TGTGCCAGCAGCGATCCGCGATACCATGGAAAGACCTATGGCTACACCTTC	CASSDPRYHGKTYGYTF
TRBV6-5	many	TRBJ1-5	-	15	TGTGCCAGCAGGCCTGAGGGACTGATTAATCAGCCCCAGCATTTT	CASRPEGLINQPQHF
TRBV9	-	TRBJ2-3	TRBD1	15	TGTGCCAGCAGCGTAGCTTTAGGGGACAGGAATACGCAGTATTTT	CASSVALGDRNTQYF